The source of this T cell receptor (beta chain) is a study of blood T cell repertoires in COVID-19. Study overall: Sample material is recorded as cDNA or gDNA derived from T cells, B-cell-depleted T cells, or PBMCs.

Original methodology: The assay estimated nucleated cells by amplifying reference gene primers. Libraries were prepared by immunoSEQ multiplex PCR; TCRdb keeps only in-frame clonotypes and omits some of them. V and J calls and clone size follow that table, whereas D and trimming were derived from the DNA. The sample comprises roughly 480,000 clones, 89% of which are singletons, and approximately 0.9% rests with the top ten. Followed over time, Seattle patients had been enrolled while infection was active. Germline-derived CDR1 and CDR2 are SEHNR and FQNEAQ (reference sequence). CDR3 length: 14 residues. Losses at the gene ends were 4 bases for V and 4 bases for J; bases not matched to a gene: 4.

The rearrangement uses TRBV7-9 and TRBJ1-3, with 7 bases aligning to TRBD1. The TCR sequence derives from a man aged 18 to 29 with COVID-19, enrolled during active disease. What was sequenced was peripheral blood. CDR3 in amino acids: CASSSQGYGNTIYF. CDR3 nucleotide sequence: TGTGCCAGCAGCTCACAGGGGTACGGAAACACCATATATTTT.